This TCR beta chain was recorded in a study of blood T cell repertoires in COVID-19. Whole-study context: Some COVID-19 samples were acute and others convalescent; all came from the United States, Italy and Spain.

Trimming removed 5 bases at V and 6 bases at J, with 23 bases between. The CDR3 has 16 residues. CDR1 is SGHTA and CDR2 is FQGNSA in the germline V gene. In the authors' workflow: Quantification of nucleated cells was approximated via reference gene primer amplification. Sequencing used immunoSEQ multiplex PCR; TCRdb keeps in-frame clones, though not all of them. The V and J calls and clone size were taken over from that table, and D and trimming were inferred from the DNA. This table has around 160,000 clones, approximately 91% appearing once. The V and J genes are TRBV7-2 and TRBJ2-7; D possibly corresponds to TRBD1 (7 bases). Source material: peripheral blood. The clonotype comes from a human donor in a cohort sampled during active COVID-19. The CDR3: CASSLLGQGGPGEQYF. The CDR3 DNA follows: TGTGCCAGCAGCCTCCTGGGGCAGGGGGGACCGGGCGAGCAGTACTTC.